These 8 T cell receptor beta chains came from one sample sequenced in a study of naive and memory T cell subsets. The beta constant-region primer was an equimolar mix of two oligonucleotides covering TRBC1 and TRBC2. Ligated cDNA was amplified by four rounds of PCR with nested alpha and beta constant-region primers and SP2. TCRdb independently ran MiXCR on the UMI-ligation and nested PCR reads; one entry per CDR3 protein. The table records approximately 80,000 distinct CDR3 sequences, approximately 9.2% of them present only once. The sequenced sample was naive CD8+ T cells from blood. The receptors stem from a human donor in good health.

The rearrangement joins TRBV2 to TRBJ2-5; TRBD2 matches 7 bases. Germline V gene sequence: CDR1 SNHLY, CDR2 FYNNEI. V dropped 8 bases and J dropped 5; count of bases not matched to a gene: 14. This CDR3 comprises 15 residues. The CDR3 loop reads CASPARGGRRETQYF. The CDR3 DNA reads TGTGCCAGCCCAGCACGTGGCGGGAGAAGGGAGACCCAGTACTTC.

The genes are TRBV13 and TRBJ2-4; no clear D gene. Germline CDR1 PRHDT, CDR2 FYEKMQ (reference sequence). The V gene lost 4 bases and the J gene lost 0 bases, with 7 bases spanning the gap. The CDR3 is made up of 14 amino acids. CDR3 sequence (DNA): TGTGCCAGCAGCTGGGGTCTAGCCAAAAACATTCAGTACTTC. Amino acid sequence: CASSWGLAKNIQYF.

This clonotype was counted at least ten times. This chain uses TRBV14 with TRBJ2-1, with D perhaps TRBD2 (5 bases). CDR1 and CDR2 (germline): SGHDN, FVKESK. The CDR3 length is 14 residues. Between the trimmed V and J ends, which lost 3 bases and 4 bases, there was a span of 10 bases. In nucleotides, the CDR3 is TGTGCCAGCAGCCATACTAGGATTTACAATGAGCAGTTCTTC. It codes for CASSHTRIYNEQFF.

This rearrangement joins TRBV7-8 to TRBJ2-7, with D unclear. V gave up 1 base and J gave up 2 bases, with 6 bases separating them. The length of the CDR3 is 13 residues. The V gene's germline CDR1 is SGHVS and CDR2 FQNEAQ. The CDR3 reads CASSLERPYEQYF. In DNA, the CDR3 is TGTGCCAGCAGCTTAGAAAGGCCCTACGAGCAGTACTTC.

This clonotype turned up a few times. The genes are TRBV29-1 and TRBJ1-4, with a possible D match to TRBD1 (5 bases). Per germline, CDR1 SQVTM and CDR2 ANQGSEA. Trimming shortened V by 4 bases and J by 8 bases, and 14 bases separated the two germline ends. The CDR3 is made up of 13 amino acids. The CDR3 nucleotides read TGCAGCGTTGTTCAGGGAAGCGGCGAAAAACTGTTTTTT. Translated, it gives CSVVQGSGEKLFF.

This clonotype was picked up a small number of times. CDR3 in DNA: TGTGCCAGCAGCTCGCGACAGGGAGGAGAGACCCAGTACTTC. Its protein is CASSSRQGGETQYF. The rearrangement joins TRBV7-9 to TRBJ2-5, with D maybe TRBD1 (7 bases). This CDR3 comprises 14 residues. Germline V lookup: CDR1 SEHNR, CDR2 FQNEAQ (reference sequence). Trimming stripped 4 bases from V and 4 bases from J, with 13 bases between.

The genes are TRBV15 and TRBJ2-6; 9 bases fit TRBD2. The CDR3 length is 20 residues. After removal of 0 bases from V and 0 bases from J, the junction contained 9 bases not matched to a gene. CDR1 LNHNV and CDR2 YYDKDF come from the germline V gene (reference sequence). CDR3 nucleotide sequence: TGTGCCACCAGCAGAGAGTCTCTCGCGGGAGGGCTCTCTGGGGCCAACGTCCTGACTTTC. As protein: CATSRESLAGGLSGANVLTF.

The V and J genes are TRBV20-1 and TRBJ2-3; D ambiguous. The CDR3 covers 16 residues. V was trimmed by 7 bases and J by 0 bases, leaving 20 bases between them. CDR1 is DFQATT and CDR2 is SNEGSKA in the germline V gene (reference sequence). CDR3 in amino acids: CSVLSDRARSTDTQYF. CDR3 in DNA: TGCAGTGTACTATCAGATCGGGCCCGTAGCACAGATACGCAGTATTTT.